This paragraph covers one TCR beta chain sequence. Original analysis: Estimation of nucleated cell counts was performed using reference gene primer amplification. Profiling relied on immunoSEQ multiplex PCR, and the TCRdb table lists in-frame clones only, not all of them. The DNA was the basis for D and trimming; V, J and clone size are from that table. In the table there are approximately 160,000 clones, around 81% of which are singletons. The sample originates from a study of blood T cell repertoires in COVID-19. Study-level background: T cells, B-cell-depleted T cells, or PBMCs provided the cDNA or gDNA that served as material.

The ends lost 0 bases at V and 5 bases at J; junction bases unmatched: 5. Germline V lookup: CDR1 SGHNT, CDR2 YYREEE (reference sequence). The CDR3 spans 15 residues. The source material was peripheral blood. This TCR derives from a man between 65 and 79 years old who had recovered from COVID-19. This chain connects TRBV5-4 to TRBJ2-5, with 9 bases that match TRBD2. The chain's CDR3 is CASSLEAGGYETQYF. The CDR3 DNA reads as TGTGCCAGCAGCTTGGAAGCGGGAGGTTATGAGACCCAGTACTTC. Using reference TRBV5-4 and TRBJ2-5 for the parts outside the CDR3, the full variable domain is ETGVTQSPTHLIKTRGQQVTLRCSSQSGHNTVSWYQQALGQGPQFIFQYYREEENGRGNFPPRFSGLQFPNYSSELNVNALELDDSALYLCASSLEAGGYETQYFGPGTRLLVL.